These 19 T cell receptor beta chains came from one sample sequenced in a study of T cells in tumors after PD-1 blockade. The repertoire was sequenced with immunoSEQ multiplex PCR; TCRdb's copy has only in-frame clones and lacks some. Altogether some 66,000 clones are present, approximately 79% being singletons, with the ten largest covering 4% to 5%. The sample in question was PBMCs, obtained after anti-PD-1 treatment. Receptors were obtained from a human donor with basal cell carcinoma.

The CDR3 region is CASSDSASGSPLHF. In DNA, the CDR3 is TGTGCCAGCAGTGATTCGGCCAGTGGTTCACCCCTCCACTTT. This rearrangement joins TRBV2 to TRBJ1-6; D gene unclear. Trimming pared 3 bases from V and 9 bases from J, leaving 12 bases between. This CDR3 region has 14 residues. Germline V gene lookup returns CDR1 SNHLY and CDR2 FYNNEI.

This clone was seen just once. The rearrangement links TRBV6-6 to TRBJ2-7, with 12 bases that match TRBD1. Germline-derived CDR1 and CDR2 are MNHNY and SVGAGI (reference sequence). V trimming: 6 bases; J trimming: 2 bases; junction bases outside the gene matches: 2. This CDR3 comprises 14 residues. This chain's CDR3 is CASRGQGAPYEQYF. The CDR3 DNA reads TGTGCCAGCAGGGGACAGGGGGCCCCCTACGAGCAGTACTTC.

The J gene is TRBJ2-1, the V gene TRBV6-5; TRBD2 agrees at 14 bases. The germline CDR1 and CDR2 sequences are MNHEY and SVGAGI. CDR3 size: 14 residues. V lost 7 bases and J lost 11; bases outside the gene matches: 7. DNA of the CDR3: TGTGCCAGCATGGTCGGGACTAGCGGGGGAAAGCAGTTCTTC. Amino acid sequence: CASMVGTSGGKQFF.

The chain has TRBV7-9 and TRBJ2-7, with unresolved D. CDR3 length equals 16 residues. Germline V gene lookup returns CDR1 SEHNR and CDR2 FQNEAQ (reference sequence). Trimming removed 4 bases from V and 0 bases from J, with 16 bases in between. The CDR3 bases are TGTGCCAGCAGCTCACCCTCCTTTGTAAGCTCCTACGAGCAGTACTTC. Translated, it gives CASSSPSFVSSYEQYF.

The V and J genes are TRBV28 and TRBJ1-1; 9 nucleotides match TRBD1. J gave up 3 bases and V 5 bases, and 10 bases lay outside the gene matches. This CDR3 region has 16 residues. Germline CDR1 reads MDHEN; CDR2 reads SYDVKM. The CDR3 sequence: CASSPDRGLVDTEAFF. CDR3 DNA: TGTGCCAGCAGTCCCGACAGGGGGTTAGTTGACACTGAAGCTTTCTTT. Combining the CDR3 with reference TRBV28 and TRBJ1-1 gives the whole variable domain DVKVTQSSRYLVKRTGEKVFLECVQDMDHENMFWYRQDPGLGLRLIYFSYDVKMKEKGDIPEGYSVSREKKERFSLILESASTNQTSMYLCASSPDRGLVDTEAFFGQGTRLTVV.

The V gene is TRBV10-3, the J gene TRBJ2-3; 8 bases are a match to TRBD1. Germline assignment: CDR1 ENHRY and CDR2 SYGVKD. This CDR3 has 14 amino acids. V was clipped by 6 bases and J by 4 bases; unmatched bases: 6. Written as DNA, the CDR3 is TGTGCCATCAGGACCTCGACAGGGGCAGATACGCAGTATTTT. It translates to CAIRTSTGADTQYF.

The chain uses TRBV2 and TRBJ1-6, with 9 nucleotides matching TRBD1. Unmatched junction bases numbered 5, after V lost 7 bases and J lost 10 bases. Germline V gene sequence: CDR1 SNHLY, CDR2 FYNNEI. The CDR3 consists of 13 residues. In DNA, the CDR3 is TGTGCCAGCATACGGGACAGGGAGTCACCCCTCCACTTT. Protein product: CASIRDRESPLHF.

V and J are TRBV5-1 and TRBJ2-3; D may be TRBD1 or TRBD2 (6 bases each). V lost 3 bases to trimming and J lost 1 base, with 15 bases between them. The germline CDR1 and CDR2 sequences are SGHRS and YFSETQ. This CDR3 has 16 residues. In DNA, the CDR3 is TGCGCCAGCAGCTCAGTACTAGCAGGGGGCACAGATACGCAGTATTTT. It translates to CASSSVLAGGTDTQYF.

The chain couples TRBV6-5 to TRBJ2-1; D ambiguous. Germline-derived CDR1 and CDR2 are MNHEY and SVGAGI. Trimming left V 2 bases short and J 6 bases short, with 17 bases between. This CDR3 has 16 residues. The CDR3 protein is CASSYRPVARTNEQFF. In DNA, the CDR3 is TGTGCCAGCAGTTACCGTCCAGTGGCGAGAACCAATGAGCAGTTCTTC.

The chain links TRBV4-1 to TRBJ1-1; no firm D call. Germline CDR1 MGHRA, CDR2 YSYEKL. The CDR3 is 15 amino acids. V was clipped by 4 bases and J by 5 bases, with 17 bases between them. CDR3 nucleotides: TGCGCCAGCAGCCCCCTACTTCTTCGAGGGACTGAAGCTTTCTTT. This codes for CASSPLLLRGTEAFF.

This clone came up a few times. The V gene is TRBV28, the J gene TRBJ1-5; D might be TRBD1 (6 bases). Between the trimmed V and J ends, which lost 1 base and 5 bases, there was a span of 12 bases. The CDR3 covers 15 residues. Germline loops: CDR1 MDHEN, CDR2 SYDVKM. The CDR3 protein is CASSLSGGSYQPQHF. For the CDR3, the DNA is TGTGCCAGCAGTTTATCCGGGGGCTCTTATCAGCCCCAGCATTTT.

This clone has just a few counts. Written as DNA, the CDR3 is TGTGCCACCAGTCCGGGGACTAGCGGGGGGGGAAATGAGCAGTTCTTC. The encoded protein is CATSPGTSGGGNEQFF. The rearrangement links TRBV24-1 to TRBJ2-1; 16 nucleotides align to TRBD2. The CDR3 length is 16 residues. The germline V gene has CDR1 KGHDR and CDR2 SFDVKD. Trimming removed 6 bases from V and 7 bases from J; junction bases left unmatched: 5.

The chain uses TRBV6-5 and TRBJ2-1; 10 bases match TRBD2. The V gene end was trimmed by 6 bases and the J gene end by 6 bases; junction bases not matched to a gene: 8. Germline CDR1 and CDR2: MNHEY and SVGAGI. The CDR3 covers 15 residues. CDR3 DNA sequence: TGTGCCAGCAGAACCCCCGCTAGCGGGGGCAATGAGCAGTTCTTC. As protein: CASRTPASGGNEQFF.

This chain connects TRBV30 to TRBJ1-4; 7 nucleotides align to TRBD1. Germline values: CDR1 GTSNPN, CDR2 SVGIG (reference sequence). The CDR3 spans 15 residues. Trimming removed 3 bases from V and 8 bases from J; junction bases left unmatched: 12. The CDR3 DNA reads TGTGCCTGGAGGAGGGCAGGGGGAAGATACGAAAAACTGTTTTTT. Translated: CAWRRAGGRYEKLFF. Filled out from reference TRBV30 and TRBJ1-4, the complete variable domain reads SQTIHQWPATLVQPVGSPLSLECTVEGTSNPNLYWYRQAAGRGLQLLFYSVGIGQISSEVPQNLSASRPQDRQFILSSKKLLLSDSGFYLCAWRRAGGRYEKLFFGSGTQLSVL.

The chain combines TRBV5-1 with TRBJ1-6, with TRBD1 identical over 8 bases. The CDR3 totals 15 residues. J gave up 9 bases and V 6 bases, and 11 bases lay outside the gene matches. Germline loops: CDR1 SGHRS, CDR2 YFSETQ. The CDR3 spells CASTDPQGARSPLHF. CDR3 DNA sequence: TGCGCCAGCACCGACCCCCAGGGGGCCCGTTCACCCCTCCACTTT.

This sequence joins TRBV9 and TRBJ2-5, with 12 positions matching TRBD2. J lost 2 bases, V lost 7 bases, and 3 bases had no gene match. The CDR3 totals 14 residues. CDR1 is SGDLS and CDR2 is YYNGEE in the germline V gene. The DNA for the CDR3 is TGTGCCAGCTCCCTAGCGGGGGGGCAAGAGACCCAGTACTTC. It encodes CASSLAGGQETQYF.

The chain employs TRBV18 and TRBJ1-2; 9 positions agree with TRBD1. CDR1 and CDR2 from the germline V gene are KGHSH and LQKENI. Trimming cost V 3 bases and J 0 bases; bases outside gene matches: 2. The CDR3 contains 15 residues. Here the CDR3 DNA reads TGTGCCAGCTCACCTGGGACAGGGACTAACTATGGCTACACCTTC. Encoded protein: CASSPGTGTNYGYTF. Supplemented by reference TRBV18 and TRBJ1-2, the full variable domain reads NAGVMQNPRHLVRRRGQEARLRCSPMKGHSHVYWYRQLPEEGLKFMVYLQKENIIDESGMPKERFSAEFPKEGPSILRIQQVVRGDSAAYFCASSPGTGTNYGYTFGSGTRLTVV.

This clone was seen just once. The J gene is TRBJ2-2, the V gene TRBV12-3 or TRBV12-4; D call uncertain. V was clipped by 3 bases and J by 6 bases, with 5 bases between them. This CDR3 has 12 amino acids. In nucleotides, the CDR3 is TGTGCCAGCAGTTTTTATGCCGGGGAGCTGTTTTTT. Amino acid sequence: CASSFYAGELFF.

The V and J genes are TRBV30 and TRBJ1-1; D remains unclear. Germline CDR1 is GTSNPN and CDR2 is SVGIG (reference sequence). This CDR3 has 13 residues. The V gene lost 0 bases and the J gene lost 4 bases, with 9 bases spanning the gap. This CDR3 is CAWSVRRFTEAFF. The CDR3 DNA reads TGTGCCTGGAGTGTAAGGCGGTTCACTGAAGCTTTCTTT.